Following are 25 T cell receptor beta chains from one sample sequenced in a study of Ad26.COV2.S vaccination and SARS-CoV-2 variants. Sequencing used immunoSEQ multiplex PCR; TCRdb keeps in-frame clones, though not all of them. This repertoire shows some 190,000 clones, around 85% found once; its top ten account for under 7.5%. Sequenced material: peripheral blood, taken after recovery from COVID-19. The receptors stem from a human donor who had recovered from COVID-19.

CDR3 amino acids: CASSSDRGGTTQYF. The CDR3 coding sequence is TGTGCCAGCAGTTCGGACAGGGGAGGAACGACCCAGTACTTC. The V call is TRBV11-2, the J call TRBJ2-5, with 9 bases fitting TRBD1. The germline V gene has CDR1 SGHAT and CDR2 FQNNGV. The V and J ends lost 6 bases and 7 bases, in that order; junction bases with no gene match: 9. The CDR3 runs 14 residues.

V usage is TRBV6-5 and J usage is TRBJ2-3; D is unclear. In germline, CDR1 is MNHEY, CDR2 SVGAGI. The CDR3 runs 15 residues. V dropped 6 bases and J dropped 0 bases, with 13 bases sitting between them. The CDR3 protein is CASRRATQSTDTQYF. The CDR3 DNA follows: TGTGCCAGCAGGCGCGCGACTCAGAGCACAGATACGCAGTATTTT.

This clone was counted once. The V gene is TRBV3-1 (or the pseudogene TRBV3-2), the J gene TRBJ2-5, with 10 nucleotides matching TRBD1. Germline lookup yields CDR1 LGHDT and CDR2 YNNKEL (reference sequence). The CDR3 totals 14 residues. Losses at the gene ends were 4 bases for V and 4 bases for J; bases not matched to a gene: 3. The CDR3 loop reads CASSLDRGRETQYF. Written as DNA, the CDR3 is TGTGCCAGCAGCCTCGACAGGGGGCGAGAGACCCAGTACTTC.

The chain carries TRBV18 and TRBJ1-2; TRBD1 matches at 7 bases. Germline values: CDR1 KGHSH, CDR2 LQKENI. With V trimmed by 4 bases and J by 0 bases, 2 bases remained unmatched. The CDR3 consists of 14 residues. In nucleotides, the CDR3 is TGTGCCAGCTCACGGACAGGAGCTAACTATGGCTACACCTTC. It is translated as CASSRTGANYGYTF.

The chain links TRBV7-7 to TRBJ1-4; D is unclear. The CDR3 extends over 12 amino acids. The ends were cut back, 5 bases at V and 4 bases at J, with 5 bases in the middle. Germline V gives CDR1 SSHAT, CDR2 FNYEAQ (reference sequence). The CDR3: CASSPDNEKLFF. Here the CDR3 DNA reads TGTGCCAGCAGCCCCGATAATGAAAAACTGTTTTTT.

The chain links TRBV12-3 or TRBV12-4 to TRBJ1-1, with D hard to call. CDR3 size: 13 residues. Trimming cost V 5 bases and J 5 bases, with 12 bases left between them. The CDR3 region has the DNA TGTGCCAGCAGTCTTGGAGGGTTGACTGAAGCTTTCTTT. Protein: CASSLGGLTEAFF.

The genes are TRBV6-1 and TRBJ1-4; D is unresolved. Trimming took 1 base from V and 7 from J, leaving 16 bases between them. This CDR3 is 16 amino acids long. The germline V gene has CDR1 MNHNS and CDR2 SASEGT. The CDR3 sequence is CASSEVRVLEVEKLFF. The CDR3 DNA is TGTGCCAGCAGTGAAGTTCGGGTTTTGGAAGTTGAAAAACTGTTTTTT.

This chain joins TRBV9 and TRBJ2-3; 7 bases map to TRBD2. After removal of 2 bases from V and 2 bases from J, the junction contained 5 bases not matched to a gene. Per germline, CDR1 SGDLS and CDR2 YYNGEE. This CDR3 region has 15 residues. The CDR3 coding sequence is TGTGCCAGCAGCGTTAGCGGGTTCGACACAGATACGCAGTATTTT. It yields the protein CASSVSGFDTDTQYF.

This chain links TRBV6-5 with TRBJ2-3; 7 nucleotides align to TRBD2. Germline lookup yields CDR1 MNHEY and CDR2 SVGAGI. With 9 bases clipped from V and 4 bases from J, the junction kept 13 bases outside the gene matches. CDR3 length: 15 residues. The CDR3 region has the DNA TGTGCCAGTGGGCGCGGGGGAATTTCGGCAGATACGCAGTATTTT. Its translation is CASGRGGISADTQYF.

Concerning this clone itself: At one end, the junction sequence differs from germline, possibly due to a read error. This chain joins TRBV5-1 and TRBJ2-1; D uncertain. The germline V gene has CDR1 SGHRS and CDR2 YFSETQ. The length of the CDR3 is 16 residues. CDR3: CASSLAQSASYNEQFF. The CDR3 nucleotides are TGCGCCAGCAGCTTGGCCCAGAGCGCCTCCTATAATGAGCAGTTCTTC.

The chain links TRBV6-6 to TRBJ2-7; TRBD2 is a possible D gene (6 bases). This CDR3 spans 13 amino acids. Germline values: CDR1 MNHNY, CDR2 SVGAGI (reference sequence). The V and J ends lost 8 bases and 5 bases respectively, with 16 bases between them. CDR3 nucleotides: TGTGCCAGCGGCACACGCCGCGGGGACGAGCAGTACTTC. Amino acids: CASGTRRGDEQYF.

The genes are TRBV6-1 and TRBJ2-7, with 8 bases lining up with TRBD1. V trimming: 2 bases; J trimming: 0 bases; junction bases outside the gene matches: 3. Germline-derived CDR1 and CDR2 are MNHNS and SASEGT. This CDR3 comprises 15 residues. The DNA for the CDR3 is TGTGCCAGCAGTGAAATGGGACAGGACTCCTACGAGCAGTACTTC. Residues: CASSEMGQDSYEQYF.

The rearrangement uses TRBV18 and TRBJ1-5; D is undetermined. The CDR3 loop spans 13 amino acids. Germline CDR1 reads KGHSH; CDR2 reads LQKENI. V dropped 2 bases and J dropped 6 bases, with 8 bases sitting between them. CDR3 DNA sequence: TGTGCCAGCTCACCATACGAGAGTCAGCCCCAGCATTTT. As protein: CASSPYESQPQHF.

The chain carries TRBV6-5 and TRBJ1-4, with TRBD1 as a possible D gene (5 bases). The germline V gene encodes CDR1 MNHEY and CDR2 SVGAGI. This CDR3 contains 11 residues. V lost 6 bases and J lost 16, with 15 bases in between. The DNA of the CDR3 is TGTGCCAGCAGGAGCCGGGACTCGCCGTTTTTT. Protein product: CASRSRDSPFF.

In this sample, this clone turned up once. The rearrangement uses TRBV28 and TRBJ1-2; D remains ambiguous. V shed 9 bases and J shed 0 bases, with 8 bases lying between them. The CDR3 sequence is 12 residues long. CDR1 is MDHEN and CDR2 is SYDVKM in the germline V gene. The CDR3 protein is CASFTANYGYTF. CDR3 bases: TGTGCCAGTTTCACCGCTAACTATGGCTACACCTTC.

This chain joins TRBV27 and TRBJ1-1; tentative D call: TRBD1 (6 bases). Germline V CDR1 and CDR2: MNHEY, SMNVEV (reference sequence). CDR3 length: 14 residues. Trimming pared 5 bases from V and 4 bases from J, leaving 14 bases between. The CDR3 sequence: CASSLGVGGTEAFF. CDR3 coding DNA: TGTGCCAGCAGTCTCGGAGTAGGGGGCACTGAAGCTTTCTTT.

This clone was picked up one time. The rearrangement links TRBV5-6 to TRBJ2-5; 8 bases match TRBD1. The CDR3 has 14 amino acids. V shed 4 bases and J 5 bases; nucleotides not matched to a gene: 7. The germline gives CDR1 SGHDT, CDR2 YYEEEE. CDR3 bases: TGTGCCAGCAGCGGACAGGGTTTCGTCGAGACCCAGTACTTC. Protein sequence: CASSGQGFVETQYF. The full variable domain, rest sourced from reference TRBV5-6 and TRBJ2-5, is DAGVTQSPTHLIKTRGQQVTLRCSPKSGHDTVSWYQQALGQGPQFIFQYYEEEERQRGNFPDRFSGHQFPNYSSELNVNALLLGDSALYLCASSGQGFVETQYFGPGTRLLVL.

The genes are TRBV3-1 (or the pseudogene TRBV3-2) and TRBJ1-2, with D uncertain. V gave up 0 bases and J gave up 8 bases, with 13 bases separating them. Germline V gene data show CDR1 as LGHDT and CDR2 as YNNKEL (reference sequence). CDR3 length: 14 residues. CDR3 DNA sequence: TGTGCCAGCAGCCAAGATTCGGGAGTAAACGGCTACACCTTC. Protein: CASSQDSGVNGYTF.

The genes are TRBV18 and TRBJ2-7; the match to TRBD2 covers 8 bases. Losses at the gene ends were 4 bases for V and 3 bases for J; bases not matched to a gene: 8. CDR1 KGHSH and CDR2 LQKENI come from the germline V gene. The CDR3 has 15 residues. CDR3 loop: CASSQTLAGGYEQYF. As DNA, the CDR3 is TGTGCCAGCTCACAAACGCTAGCGGGTGGCTACGAGCAGTACTTC.

The chain recombines TRBV23-1 with TRBJ1-1; D is possibly TRBD1 (6 bases). TRBV23-1 is sorted into the ORF group, with uncertain function. The length of the CDR3 is 17 residues. The germline V and J ends were trimmed by 0 bases and 1 base, with 15 bases remaining between them. The CDR3 coding sequence is TGCGCCAGCAGTCAATCGAAGGGACACTCAACGAACACTGAAGCTTTCTTT. Translated: CASSQSKGHSTNTEAFF.

The chain combines TRBV29-1 with TRBJ2-4; the match to TRBD2 covers 7 bases. The CDR3 sequence is 17 residues long. V shed 3 bases and J 3 bases; nucleotides not matched to a gene: 14. CDR1 is SQVTM, CDR2 ANQGSEA, per germline. CDR3 nucleotides: TGCAGCGTTGAGGGAGGGATAGAGACGGGGAGCAAAAACATTCAGTACTTC. It yields the protein CSVEGGIETGSKNIQYF.

The rearrangement uses TRBV30 and TRBJ1-1, with D unclear. The V gene's germline CDR1 is GTSNPN and CDR2 SVGIG (reference sequence). The V and J ends lost 5 bases and 0 bases respectively, with 4 bases between them. The CDR3 has 11 amino acids. Here the CDR3 reads CAWVLNTEAFF. In DNA, the CDR3 is TGTGCCTGGGTGCTGAACACTGAAGCTTTCTTT.

The chain uses TRBV2 and TRBJ2-1; no clear D. CDR1 SNHLY and CDR2 FYNNEI come from the germline V gene. This CDR3 comprises 13 residues. V shed 4 bases and J shed 4 bases, with 8 bases lying between them. The CDR3 spells CASSVTWYNEQFF. The CDR3 DNA reads as TGTGCCAGCAGTGTAACCTGGTACAATGAGCAGTTCTTC.

V and J are TRBV9 and TRBJ2-1; TRBD2 agrees at 12 bases. Germline lookup yields CDR1 SGDLS and CDR2 YYNGEE. The CDR3 is 17 residues long. V trimming: 0 bases; J trimming: 9 bases; junction bases outside the gene matches: 10. CDR3 nucleotide sequence: TGTGCCAGCAGCGTAGGGTACCTAGCGGGAGGGGGTACTGAGCAGTTCTTC. Translating it yields CASSVGYLAGGGTEQFF.

The chain couples TRBV9 to TRBJ2-1; D is undetermined. Trimming stripped 4 bases from V and 5 bases from J, with 10 bases between. The CDR3 is 13 residues long. CDR1 is SGDLS, CDR2 YYNGEE, per germline. The CDR3 DNA is TGTGCCAGCAGCCCCCGGATCCACAATGAGCAGTTCTTC. Translating gives CASSPRIHNEQFF. Looking up the rest from reference TRBV9 and TRBJ2-1 gives the full variable domain: DSGVTQTPKHLITATGQRVTLRCSPRSGDLSVYWYQQSLDQGLQFLIQYYNGEERAKGNILERFSAQQFPDLHSELNLSSLELGDSALYFCASSPRIHNEQFFGPGTRLTVL.